This TCR beta chain stems from a study of shared clonotypes between healthy human individuals. Terminally differentiated effector memory CD45RA+ cells were excluded from the naive CD8 cells, which were CD45RO-negative and positively selected for CCR7. HIV-negative, healthy adults without recent acute infections or vaccinations were the donors. Sequencing used immunoSEQ multiplex PCR; TCRdb keeps in-frame clones, though not all of them. The sample includes roughly 1,800,000 clones, approximately 94% of them seen just once. The V gene lost 2 bases and the J gene lost 0 bases, with 13 bases spanning the gap. The CDR3 length is 17 residues. Per the germline V gene, CDR1 is LGHNA and CDR2 is YSLEER.

The V gene is TRBV4-3, the J gene TRBJ2-2, with D perhaps matching TRBD1 (6 bases). Input material: naive CD8+ T cells sorted from blood. The clonotype originates from a man younger than 35 in good health. The CDR3 DNA sequence: TGCGCCAGCAGCCAATGGGGGACACAAACGAACACCGGGGAGCTGTTTTTT. Amino acid sequence: CASSQWGTQTNTGELFF.